The clone carrying this T cell receptor beta chain was seen just once. Germline V gene sequence: CDR1 SNHLY, CDR2 FYNNEI. Trimming stripped 6 bases from V and 2 bases from J, with 13 bases between. This CDR3 has 14 residues. The sample is drawn from a study of CD8+CD57+ T cells in acquired aplastic anemia. An expansion of CD8+CD57+ cells by flow cytometry had been shown in patients chosen for sequencing. TCR beta VDJ and CDR3 profiling used genomic DNA as template. One entry per CDR3 protein, called by TCRdb with MiXCR from the reads. The sample lists roughly 120,000 distinct CDR3 sequences, under 65% occurring once.

The sequenced material came from sorted CD4+, CD8+, or CD8+CD57+ T cells (not recorded which) from PBMCs. The sequence derives from a human donor with aplastic anemia. The rearrangement links TRBV2 to TRBJ1-1; TRBD1 might be the D (5 bases). CDR3: CASRNRGENTEAFF. CDR3 sequence (DNA): TGTGCCAGCAGGAACCGAGGGGAAAACACTGAAGCTTTCTTT. Full variable domain (missing parts from reference TRBV2 and TRBJ1-1): EPEVTQTPSHQVTQMGQEVILRCVPISNHLYFYWYRQILGQKVEFLVSFYNNEISEKSEIFDDQFSVERPDGSNFTLKIRSTKLEDSAMYFCASRNRGENTEAFFGQGTRLTVV.